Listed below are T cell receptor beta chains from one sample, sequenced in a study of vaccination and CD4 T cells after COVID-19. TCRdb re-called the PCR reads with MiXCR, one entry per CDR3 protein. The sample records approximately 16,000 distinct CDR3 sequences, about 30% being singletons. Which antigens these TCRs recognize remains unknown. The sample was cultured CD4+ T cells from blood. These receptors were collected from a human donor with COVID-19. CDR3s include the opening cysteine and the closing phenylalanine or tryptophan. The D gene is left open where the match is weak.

cdr3_aa: CASSLAVLNTIYF; d_call: NA; v_call: TRBV28
cdr3_aa: CSVDGGLNQPQHF; d_call: NA; v_call: TRBV29-1
cdr3_aa: CSAPNRLAGTTDTQYF; d_call: TRBD2; v_call: TRBV20-1
cdr3_aa: CASSQGWTQYF; d_call: NA; v_call: TRBV14
cdr3_aa: CASISDNSYNEQFF; d_call: NA; v_call: TRBV6-2/TRBV6-3
cdr3_aa: CASSPAGEVTGELFF; d_call: NA; v_call: TRBV18
cdr3_aa: CASSGQGGKGNQPQHF; d_call: TRBD1; v_call: TRBV4-2
cdr3_aa: CSARDPGSGVSYEQYF; d_call: TRBD2; v_call: TRBV20-1
cdr3_aa: CASSLSTQANTEAFF; d_call: NA; v_call: TRBV5-1
cdr3_aa: CASSIGGGGTNYGYTF; d_call: NA; v_call: TRBV19
cdr3_aa: CSASRSSGALEQFF; d_call: TRBD2; v_call: TRBV20-1
cdr3_aa: CASSTSGNTIYF; d_call: NA; v_call: TRBV6-1
cdr3_aa: CASSGLAGGPVKNIQYF; d_call: TRBD2; v_call: TRBV10-1
cdr3_aa: CASSYWGRGVYEQYF; d_call: NA; v_call: TRBV6-5
cdr3_aa: CASSYFIPGTSGRRAETQYF; d_call: TRBD2; v_call: TRBV7-9
cdr3_aa: CAISESGTGGLLGYTF; d_call: TRBD1; v_call: TRBV10-3
cdr3_aa: CASSSADRDTGELFF; d_call: TRBD1; v_call: TRBV28
cdr3_aa: CASSKPAQGQGFSGNTIYF; d_call: NA; v_call: TRBV21-1
cdr3_aa: CASSQTRGPNTGELFF; d_call: TRBD1; v_call: TRBV10-1
cdr3_aa: CSARGLAGLANTGELFF; d_call: TRBD2; v_call: TRBV20-1
cdr3_aa: CASSVTGEGQPQHF; d_call: NA; v_call: TRBV6-1
cdr3_aa: CASSRARGLETQYF; d_call: NA; v_call: TRBV19
cdr3_aa: CASSLVQGTEAFF; d_call: NA; v_call: TRBV7-6
cdr3_aa: CASSRYLTGTPSSYEQYF; d_call: NA; v_call: TRBV11-3
cdr3_aa: CASSSAGNSGAEAFF; d_call: NA; v_call: TRBV25-1
cdr3_aa: CSARDPRGNTIYF; d_call: NA; v_call: TRBV20-1
cdr3_aa: CASSLASQGSNEKLFF; d_call: NA; v_call: TRBV7-9
cdr3_aa: CSASSGAGNQPQHF; d_call: NA; v_call: TRBV20-1
cdr3_aa: CASSSTRSSTDTQYF; d_call: NA; v_call: TRBV19
cdr3_aa: CASKQKGTGQIVTNTEAFF; d_call: NA; v_call: TRBV21-1
cdr3_aa: CASGKGQTTTNEKLFF; d_call: TRBD1; v_call: TRBV7-2
cdr3_aa: CASSFPEDNSPLHF; d_call: NA; v_call: TRBV5-1
cdr3_aa: CSVVGENTGELFF; d_call: NA; v_call: TRBV29-1
cdr3_aa: CASSLDPAGGPSQFF; d_call: TRBD2; v_call: TRBV11-2
cdr3_aa: CASSKRTSGGRQDNEQFF; d_call: TRBD2; v_call: TRBV6-1
cdr3_aa: CASSVTREQYF; d_call: NA; v_call: TRBV2
cdr3_aa: CATSGRLVANYGYTF; d_call: NA; v_call: TRBV15
cdr3_aa: CSARPTWGNTEAFF; d_call: NA; v_call: TRBV20-1
cdr3_aa: CASSFRSGSRQETQYF; d_call: NA; v_call: TRBV7-2
cdr3_aa: CSGVRNTEAFF; d_call: NA; v_call: TRBV20-1
cdr3_aa: CASSNRIPYEQYF; d_call: NA; v_call: TRBV2
cdr3_aa: CASRSSQGNTIYF; d_call: NA; v_call: TRBV2
cdr3_aa: CASSLYGTGDSYEQYF; d_call: TRBD1; v_call: TRBV7-9
cdr3_aa: CASHVGQGIQETQYF; d_call: NA; v_call: TRBV6-1
cdr3_aa: CSAEGQGENGYTF; d_call: TRBD1; v_call: TRBV20-1
cdr3_aa: CASIWDRGAYTF; d_call: TRBD1; v_call: TRBV2
cdr3_aa: CASRRDGLNEKLFF; d_call: NA; v_call: TRBV2
cdr3_aa: CASSLETGYTGELFF; d_call: NA; v_call: TRBV5-1
cdr3_aa: CASSPGTGDSEQYF; d_call: NA; v_call: TRBV7-9